This record covers a single T cell receptor (beta chain). The antigen is unknown. These data belong to a study of post-analysis software for immune sequencing data. Overall study results and limits: TRBV5-6, TRBV5-1 and TRBV20-1 were among roughly five TRBV segments more frequent in patients than controls. Patients with multiple sclerosis recorded significantly lower normalized Chao1 diversity than controls, the study found.

Each TCR beta cDNA library carried unique molecular identifiers. TCRdb reprocessed the PCR reads with MiXCR, giving one entry per CDR3 protein. The sample lists almost 700,000 distinct CDR3 sequences, approximately 60% occurring once. Germline CDR1 is LGHNT and CDR2 is FRNRAP. V lost 2 bases and J lost 1, with 12 bases in between. CDR3 length: 17 amino acids. The chain links TRBV12-5 to TRBJ2-6, with a possible D match to TRBD2 (5 bases). This TCR was recovered from a girl aged 2-10 years with multiple sclerosis. The specimen was blood. DNA of the CDR3: TGTGCTAGTGGTTTGACGGTTTGGGAGTCTGGGGCCAACGTCCTGACTTTC. It translates to CASGLTVWESGANVLTF. Full variable domain (outside the CDR3, taken from reference TRBV12-5 and TRBJ2-6): DARVTQTPRHKVTEMGQEVTMRCQPILGHNTVFWYRQTMMQGLELLAYFRNRAPLDDSGMPKDRFSAEMPDATLATLKIQPSEPRDSAVYFCASGLTVWESGANVLTFGAGSRLTVL.